Below, one T cell receptor (beta chain) is given with its context. No cognate antigen has been identified for it. No much larger clonotype is one base removed from it; base qualities were not supplied. V is reduced by 2 bases and J by 5 bases, leaving a spacing of 10 bases between them. Per the germline V gene, MDHEN is the CDR1 and SYDVKM is the CDR2. The CDR3, cysteine through phenylalanine, is 14 amino acids long. Only the CDR3 region is kept as DNA, spanning 42 bases read in frame from base 1. Each collaborating institution followed its own protocols to collect whole blood in K2EDTA tubes. For TCRbeta analysis, collaborator samples were shipped as frozen whole blood, as isolated PBMCs, or as DNA extracted from either sample type. This sample stems from a study of blood T cell repertoires in COVID-19 (TCRdb year 2020). Broadly, across the study: Collaborator samples came from the United States, Italy and Spain and covered acute and convalescent phases of COVID-19. The prospective study material was composed of cDNA or gDNA derived from T cells, B-cell-depleted T cells, or PBMCs. The dataset comprised deeply sampled blood TCRbeta repertoires from subjects exposed to, actively infected with, or recovered from COVID-19. A freely available public database, intended as a resource for researchers studying the immune response to SARS-CoV-2, is where the repertoires were released. Samples came from the ongoing ImmuneRACE study (first 160 participants) plus 1,254 subjects from 6 global collaborators. The sample metadata nearly always contained a de-identified subject ID, COVID-19 status, age in years and sex. Where available, HLA class I and class II types were obtained from metadata supplied by the sample provider rather than from assay-based typing.

Study-wide findings and limitations: The quantity of clinical and demographic metadata differed by source and by participant and was supplied without curation.

TCRbeta CDR3 regions were amplified from genomic DNA using the immunoSEQ Assay, a bias-controlled multiplex PCR. The study's processing was this. The number of nucleated cells in each sample was estimated from the amplification of reference gene primers within the assay. To quantify the absolute abundance of each unique TCRbeta CDR3 rearrangement, sequence reads were collapsed and filtered. For each sample, productive Simpson clonality was calculated as the square root of Simpson's diversity index across productive rearrangements. TCRdb obtained this table from immuneACCESS and retained in-frame rearrangements with V and J assigned. These tables miss some clones; where compared with another copy, unresolved V genes account for less than half of the shortfall, and the remainder is unexplained. The V and J calls and clone size were taken over from that table, and D and trimming were inferred from the DNA. In all, the sample holds some 120,000 clones, and about 89% of those were seen once. The ten largest clones represent around 4.5% of the sample.

The clonotype was recovered from a man aged 40-50 years with acute or convalescent COVID-19. The chain joins TRBV28 to TRBJ1-5; tentative D gene TRBD1, with 5 bases matching. The specimen was peripheral blood. CDR3 reads: CASSLRGIDQPQHF. The bases read TGTGCCAGCAGTTTACGGGGGATAGATCAGCCCCAGCATTTT.